A selection of T cell receptor beta chains follows, all from one sample in a study of T cells after yellow fever vaccination. TCRdb reanalysed the 5' RACE reads using MiXCR and keeps one entry per CDR3 protein. The sample consists of about 130,000 distinct CDR3 sequences, 6.6% of them appearing once. Sequences were derived from CD4+ T cells sorted from PBMCs, sampled 10 days after the yellow fever booster vaccination. These receptors originate from a man under 40 who received the YFV17D yellow fever vaccine. Both conserved end residues are part of each CDR3. Fields, in order: J gene, V gene, clone size, D gene, CDR3 protein, CDR3 DNA. D genes are given only for firm matches. A row's size may be missing; if present it is once, few, many or a size class.

J gene: TRBJ2-7
V gene: TRBV20-1
clone size: many
D gene: TRBD2
CDR3 protein: CSARVLAGSYEQYF
CDR3 DNA: TGCAGTGCTAGAGTACTAGCGGGATCCTACGAGCAGTACTTC

J gene: TRBJ2-1
V gene: TRBV6-2/TRBV6-3
clone size: many
D gene: .
CDR3 protein: CASSRQGESYNEQFF
CDR3 DNA: TGTGCCAGCAGCCGTCAAGGGGAATCCTACAATGAGCAGTTCTTC

J gene: TRBJ2-7
V gene: TRBV3-1
clone size: many
D gene: .
CDR3 protein: CASSQETVSEQYF
CDR3 DNA: TGTGCCAGCAGCCAAGAGACCGTTTCCGAGCAGTACTTC

J gene: TRBJ2-1
V gene: TRBV20-1
clone size: many
D gene: TRBD2
CDR3 protein: CSADGGRVSYNEQFF
CDR3 DNA: TGCAGTGCCGACGGCGGGAGAGTCTCCTACAATGAGCAGTTCTTC

J gene: TRBJ1-5
V gene: TRBV5-1
clone size: many
D gene: TRBD1
CDR3 protein: CASSLTGQGLGPQHF
CDR3 DNA: TGCGCCAGCAGCTTGACGGGACAGGGCCTGGGGCCCCAGCATTTT

J gene: TRBJ2-1
V gene: TRBV20-1
clone size: few
D gene: TRBD1
CDR3 protein: CSARDSRQGNSYNEQFF
CDR3 DNA: TGCAGTGCTAGAGATAGCAGACAGGGGAACTCCTACAATGAGCAGTTCTTC

J gene: TRBJ2-3
V gene: TRBV14
clone size: few
D gene: .
CDR3 protein: CASSRGNTDTQYF
CDR3 DNA: TGTGCCAGCAGCCGCGGTAATACAGATACGCAGTATTTT

J gene: TRBJ2-5
V gene: TRBV7-2
clone size: many
D gene: .
CDR3 protein: CASSYGQNQETQYF
CDR3 DNA: TGTGCCAGCAGCTACGGACAGAACCAAGAGACCCAGTACTTC

J gene: TRBJ2-1
V gene: TRBV7-2
clone size: many
D gene: TRBD2
CDR3 protein: CASSPIGTSGSNEQFF
CDR3 DNA: TGTGCCAGCAGCCCTATCGGGACTAGCGGGTCCAATGAGCAGTTCTTC

J gene: TRBJ1-2
V gene: TRBV5-1
clone size: many
D gene: .
CDR3 protein: CASSLDYGHYGYTF
CDR3 DNA: TGCGCCAGCAGCTTGGATTACGGACACTATGGCTACACCTTC

J gene: TRBJ2-1
V gene: TRBV18
clone size: many
D gene: .
CDR3 protein: CASSPLGPERNEQFF
CDR3 DNA: TGTGCCAGCTCACCACTAGGGCCAGAGAGAAATGAGCAGTTCTTC

J gene: TRBJ2-7
V gene: TRBV27
clone size: .
D gene: TRBD1
CDR3 protein: CASSYRGLSSYEQYF
CDR3 DNA: TGTGCCAGCAGTTACAGGGGTCTCAGCTCCTACGAGCAGTACTTC

J gene: TRBJ2-7
V gene: TRBV7-9
clone size: many
D gene: .
CDR3 protein: CASSVGTSTGNEQYF
CDR3 DNA: TGTGCCAGCAGCGTAGGAACTAGCACAGGGAACGAGCAGTACTTC

J gene: TRBJ2-7
V gene: TRBV29-1
clone size: .
D gene: .
CDR3 protein: CSVVPLPNEQYF
CDR3 DNA: TGCAGCGTTGTTCCTCTACCAAACGAGCAGTACTTC

J gene: TRBJ2-1
V gene: TRBV5-1
clone size: many
D gene: TRBD2
CDR3 protein: CASSSGREAYNEQFF
CDR3 DNA: TGCGCCAGCAGCTCGGGGCGGGAGGCTTACAATGAGCAGTTCTTC